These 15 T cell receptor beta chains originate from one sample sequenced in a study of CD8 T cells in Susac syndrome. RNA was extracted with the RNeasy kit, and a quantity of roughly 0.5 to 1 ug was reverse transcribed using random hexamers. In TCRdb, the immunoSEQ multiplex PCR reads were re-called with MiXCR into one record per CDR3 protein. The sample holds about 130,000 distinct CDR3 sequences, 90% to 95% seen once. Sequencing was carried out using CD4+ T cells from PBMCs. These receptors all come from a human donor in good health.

CDR3 amino acids: CASSFPAQETQYF. The CDR3 DNA reads TGTGCCAGCAGTTTTCCAGCCCAAGAGACCCAGTACTTC. The rearrangement uses TRBV12-3 or TRBV12-4 and TRBJ2-5, with unresolved D. The CDR3 is 13 amino acids. Trimming cost V 3 bases and J 1 base, with 6 bases left between them.

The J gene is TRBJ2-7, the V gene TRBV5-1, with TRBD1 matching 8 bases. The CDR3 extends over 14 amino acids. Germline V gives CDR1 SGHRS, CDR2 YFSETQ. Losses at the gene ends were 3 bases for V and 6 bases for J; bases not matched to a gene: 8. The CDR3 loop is CASSSTGGLSEQYF. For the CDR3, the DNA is TGCGCCAGCAGCTCAACAGGGGGGCTGAGCGAGCAGTACTTC.

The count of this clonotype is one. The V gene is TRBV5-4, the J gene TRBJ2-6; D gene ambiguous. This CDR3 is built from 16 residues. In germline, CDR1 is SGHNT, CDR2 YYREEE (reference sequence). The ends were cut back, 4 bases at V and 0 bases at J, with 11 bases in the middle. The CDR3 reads CASSGLGYSGANVLTF. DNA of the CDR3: TGTGCCAGCAGCGGGCTGGGTTACTCTGGGGCCAACGTCCTGACTTTC.

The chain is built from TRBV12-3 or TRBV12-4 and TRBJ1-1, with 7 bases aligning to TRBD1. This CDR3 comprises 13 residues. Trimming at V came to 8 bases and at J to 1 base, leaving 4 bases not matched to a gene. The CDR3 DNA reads TGTGCCAGCTTGGACAGGCAGAACACTGAAGCTTTCTTT. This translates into CASLDRQNTEAFF.

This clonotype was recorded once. The CDR3 bases are TGTGCCAGCAGCTTAGGCCTGCGGTCGATCGGGGGCGAGCAGTACTTC. Its protein product is CASSLGLRSIGGEQYF. This chain connects TRBV13 to TRBJ2-7; D might be TRBD2 (6 bases). Germline values: CDR1 PRHDT, CDR2 FYEKMQ (reference sequence). This CDR3 contains 16 residues. The V end lost 0 bases, the J end lost 6 bases, and 18 bases lay between the germline ends.

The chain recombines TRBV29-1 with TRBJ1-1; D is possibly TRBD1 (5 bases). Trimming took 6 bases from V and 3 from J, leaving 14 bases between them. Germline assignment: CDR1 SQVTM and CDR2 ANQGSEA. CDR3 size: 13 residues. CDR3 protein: CSVRPQGDTEAFF. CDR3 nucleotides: TGCAGCGTCCGTCCCCAGGGCGACACTGAAGCTTTCTTT. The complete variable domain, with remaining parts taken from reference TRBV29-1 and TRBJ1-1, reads SAVISQKPSRDICQRGTSLTIQCQVDSQVTMMFWYRQQPGQSLTLIATANQGSEATYESGFVIDKFPISRPNLTFSTLTVSNMSPEDSSIYLCSVRPQGDTEAFFGQGTRLTVV.

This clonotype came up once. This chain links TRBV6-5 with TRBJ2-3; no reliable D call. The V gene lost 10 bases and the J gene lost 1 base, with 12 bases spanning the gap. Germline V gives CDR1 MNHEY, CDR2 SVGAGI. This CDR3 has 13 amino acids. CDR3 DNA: TGTGCCACCGAAAAACAAGGCACAGATACGCAGTATTTT. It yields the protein CATEKQGTDTQYF.

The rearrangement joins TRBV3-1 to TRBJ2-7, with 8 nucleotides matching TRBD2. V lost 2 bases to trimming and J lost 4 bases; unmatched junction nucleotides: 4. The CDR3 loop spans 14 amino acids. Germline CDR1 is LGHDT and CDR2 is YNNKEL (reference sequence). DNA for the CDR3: TGTGCCAGCAGCCAAAGAAGCGGGAGTTACGAGCAGTACTTC. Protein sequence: CASSQRSGSYEQYF.

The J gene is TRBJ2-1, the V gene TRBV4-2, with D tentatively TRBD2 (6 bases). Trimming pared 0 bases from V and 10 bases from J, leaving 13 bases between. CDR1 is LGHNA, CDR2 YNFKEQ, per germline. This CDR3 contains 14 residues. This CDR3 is CASSQEGLAWEQFF. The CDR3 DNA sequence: TGTGCCAGCAGCCAAGAAGGGCTAGCGTGGGAGCAGTTCTTC.

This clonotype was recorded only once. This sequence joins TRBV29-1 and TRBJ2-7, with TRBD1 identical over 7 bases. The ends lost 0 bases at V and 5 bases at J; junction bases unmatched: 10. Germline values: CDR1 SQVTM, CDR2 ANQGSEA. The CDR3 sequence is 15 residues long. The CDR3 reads CSVEDGPGTANEQYF. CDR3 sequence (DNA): TGCAGCGTTGAAGATGGCCCCGGGACAGCCAACGAGCAGTACTTC.

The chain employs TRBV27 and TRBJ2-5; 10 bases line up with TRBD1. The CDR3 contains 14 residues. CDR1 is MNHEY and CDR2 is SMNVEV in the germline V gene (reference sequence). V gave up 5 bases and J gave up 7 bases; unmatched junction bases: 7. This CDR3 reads CASSLDRGRGTQYF. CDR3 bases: TGTGCCAGCAGTCTCGACAGGGGGCGCGGGACCCAGTACTTC.

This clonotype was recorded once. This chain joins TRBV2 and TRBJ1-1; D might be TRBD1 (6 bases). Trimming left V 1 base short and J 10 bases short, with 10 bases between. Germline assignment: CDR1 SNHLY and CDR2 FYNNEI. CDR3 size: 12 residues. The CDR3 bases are TGTGCCAGCAGTGAAGTAACAGGGCGAGCTTTCTTT. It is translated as CASSEVTGRAFF.

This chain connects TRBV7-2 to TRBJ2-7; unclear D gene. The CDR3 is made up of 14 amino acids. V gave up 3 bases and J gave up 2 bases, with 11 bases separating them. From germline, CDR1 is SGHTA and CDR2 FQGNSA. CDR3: CASSFQAATYEQYF. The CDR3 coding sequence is TGTGCCAGCAGCTTCCAGGCAGCCACCTACGAGCAGTACTTC.

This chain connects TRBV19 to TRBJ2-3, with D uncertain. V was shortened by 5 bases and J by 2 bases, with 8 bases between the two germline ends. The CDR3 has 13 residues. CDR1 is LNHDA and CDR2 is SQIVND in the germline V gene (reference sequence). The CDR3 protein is CASSATATDTQYF. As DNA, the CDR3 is TGTGCCAGTAGTGCCACGGCCACAGATACGCAGTATTTT.

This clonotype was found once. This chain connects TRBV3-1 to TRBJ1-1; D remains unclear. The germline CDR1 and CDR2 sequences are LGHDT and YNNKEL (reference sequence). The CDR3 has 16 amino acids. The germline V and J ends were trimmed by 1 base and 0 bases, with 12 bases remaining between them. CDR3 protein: CASSQGPRGLNTEAFF. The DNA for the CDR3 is TGTGCCAGCAGCCAAGGACCCCGAGGGTTGAACACTGAAGCTTTCTTT. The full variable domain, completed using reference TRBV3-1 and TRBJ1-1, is DTAVSQTPKYLVTQMGNDKSIKCEQNLGHDTMYWYKQDSKKFLKIMFSYNNKELIINETVPNRFSPKSPDKAHLNLHINSLELGDSAVYFCASSQGPRGLNTEAFFGQGTRLTVV.